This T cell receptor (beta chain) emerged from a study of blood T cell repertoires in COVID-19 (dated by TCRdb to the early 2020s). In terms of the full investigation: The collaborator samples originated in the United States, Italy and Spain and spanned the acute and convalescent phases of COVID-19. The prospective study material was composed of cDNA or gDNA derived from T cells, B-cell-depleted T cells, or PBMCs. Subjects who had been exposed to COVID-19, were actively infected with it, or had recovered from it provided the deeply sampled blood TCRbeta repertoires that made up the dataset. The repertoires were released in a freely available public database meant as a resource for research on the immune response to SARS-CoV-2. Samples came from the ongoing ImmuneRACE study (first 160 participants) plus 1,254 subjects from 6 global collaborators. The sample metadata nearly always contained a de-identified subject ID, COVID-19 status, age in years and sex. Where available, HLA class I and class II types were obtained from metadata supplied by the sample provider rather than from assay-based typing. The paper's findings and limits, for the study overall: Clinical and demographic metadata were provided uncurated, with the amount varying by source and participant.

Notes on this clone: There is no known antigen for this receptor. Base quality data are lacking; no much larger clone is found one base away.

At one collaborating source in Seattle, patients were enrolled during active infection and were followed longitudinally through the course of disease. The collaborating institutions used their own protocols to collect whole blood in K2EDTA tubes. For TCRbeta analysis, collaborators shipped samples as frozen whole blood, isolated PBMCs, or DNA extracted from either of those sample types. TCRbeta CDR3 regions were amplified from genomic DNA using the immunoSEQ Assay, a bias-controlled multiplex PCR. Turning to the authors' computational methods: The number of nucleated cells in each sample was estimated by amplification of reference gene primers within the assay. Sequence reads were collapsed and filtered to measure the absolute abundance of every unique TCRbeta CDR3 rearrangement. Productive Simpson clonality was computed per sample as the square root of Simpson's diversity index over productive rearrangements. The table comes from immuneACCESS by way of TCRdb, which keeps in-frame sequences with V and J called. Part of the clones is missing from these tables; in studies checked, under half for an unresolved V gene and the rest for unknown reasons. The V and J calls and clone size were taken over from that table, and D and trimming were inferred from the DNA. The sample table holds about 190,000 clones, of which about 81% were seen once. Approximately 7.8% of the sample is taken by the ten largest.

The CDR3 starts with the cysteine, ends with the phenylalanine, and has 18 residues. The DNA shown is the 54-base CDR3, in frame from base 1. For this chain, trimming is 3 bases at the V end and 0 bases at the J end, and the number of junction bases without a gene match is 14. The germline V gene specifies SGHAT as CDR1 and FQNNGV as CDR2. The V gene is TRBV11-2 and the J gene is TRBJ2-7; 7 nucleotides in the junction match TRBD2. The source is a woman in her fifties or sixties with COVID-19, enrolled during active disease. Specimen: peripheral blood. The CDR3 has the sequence CASSFRSGTPRGSYEQYF. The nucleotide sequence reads TGTGCCAGCAGCTTTCGGAGCGGGACCCCCCGGGGCTCCTACGAGCAGTACTTC.